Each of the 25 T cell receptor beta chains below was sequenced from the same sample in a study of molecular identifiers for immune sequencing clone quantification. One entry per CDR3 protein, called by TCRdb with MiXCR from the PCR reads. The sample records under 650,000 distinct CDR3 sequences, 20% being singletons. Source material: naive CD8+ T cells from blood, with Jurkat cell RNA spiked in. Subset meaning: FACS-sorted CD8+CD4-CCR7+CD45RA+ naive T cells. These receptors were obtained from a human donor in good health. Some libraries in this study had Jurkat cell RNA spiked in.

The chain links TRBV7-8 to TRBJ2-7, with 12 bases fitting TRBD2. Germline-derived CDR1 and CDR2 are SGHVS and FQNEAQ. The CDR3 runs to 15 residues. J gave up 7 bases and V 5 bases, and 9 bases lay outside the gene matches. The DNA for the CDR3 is TGTGCCAGCAGCCCCCAGACTAGCGGGGGATATGAGCAGTACTTC. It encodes CASSPQTSGGYEQYF.

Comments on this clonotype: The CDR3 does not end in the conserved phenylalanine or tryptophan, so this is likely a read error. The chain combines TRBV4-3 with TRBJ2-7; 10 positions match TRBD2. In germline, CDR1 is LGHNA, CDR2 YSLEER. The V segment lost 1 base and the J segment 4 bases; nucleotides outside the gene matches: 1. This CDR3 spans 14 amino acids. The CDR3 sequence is CASSQGTSGYEQYL. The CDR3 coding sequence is TGCGCCAGCAGCCAAGGGACTAGCGGATACGAGCAGTACCTC.

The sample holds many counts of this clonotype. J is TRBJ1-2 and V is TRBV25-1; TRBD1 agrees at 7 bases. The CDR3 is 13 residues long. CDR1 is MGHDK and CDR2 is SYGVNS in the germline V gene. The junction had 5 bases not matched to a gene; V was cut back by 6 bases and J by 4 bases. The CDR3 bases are TGTGCCAGCAGCAGGGGGAGAAGCTATGGCTACACCTTC. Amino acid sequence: CASSRGRSYGYTF.

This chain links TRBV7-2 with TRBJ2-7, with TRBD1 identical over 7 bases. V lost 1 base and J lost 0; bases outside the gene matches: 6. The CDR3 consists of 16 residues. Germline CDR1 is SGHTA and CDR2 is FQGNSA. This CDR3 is CASSLDRDSLSYEQYF. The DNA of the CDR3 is TGTGCCAGCAGCTTAGACCGGGACAGCCTCTCCTACGAGCAGTACTTC.

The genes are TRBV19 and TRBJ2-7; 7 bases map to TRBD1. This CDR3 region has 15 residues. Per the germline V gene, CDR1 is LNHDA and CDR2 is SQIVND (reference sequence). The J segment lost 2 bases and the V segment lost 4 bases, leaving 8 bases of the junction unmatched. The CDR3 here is CASSTSHGTAYEQYF. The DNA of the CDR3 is TGTGCCAGTAGTACTTCCCACGGGACAGCCTACGAGCAGTACTTC.

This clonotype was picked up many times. The CDR3 spells CASSQVGTTTGELFF. CDR3 in DNA: TGCGCCAGCAGCCAAGTTGGGACAACCACCGGGGAGCTGTTTTTT. This chain links TRBV4-1 with TRBJ2-2; tentative D call: TRBD1 (6 bases). Trimming removed 1 base at V and 4 bases at J, with 10 bases between. The CDR3 is 15 amino acids. Germline V gives CDR1 MGHRA, CDR2 YSYEKL.

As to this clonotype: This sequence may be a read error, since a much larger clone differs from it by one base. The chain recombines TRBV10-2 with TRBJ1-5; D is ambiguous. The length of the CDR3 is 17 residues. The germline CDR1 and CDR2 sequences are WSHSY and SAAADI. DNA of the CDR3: TGCGCCAGCAGTGATTTGTACACGACTTATAGCAATCAGCCCCGGCATTTT. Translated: CASSDLYTTYSNQPRHF.

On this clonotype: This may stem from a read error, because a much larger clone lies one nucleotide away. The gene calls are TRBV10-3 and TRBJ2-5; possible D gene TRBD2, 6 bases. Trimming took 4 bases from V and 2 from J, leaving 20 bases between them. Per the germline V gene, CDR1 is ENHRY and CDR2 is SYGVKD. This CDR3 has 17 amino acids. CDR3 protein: CAISASESSEPQETQYF. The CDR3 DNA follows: TGTGCCATCAGTGCGTCGGAATCTAGCGAACCACAAGAGACCCAGTACTTC.

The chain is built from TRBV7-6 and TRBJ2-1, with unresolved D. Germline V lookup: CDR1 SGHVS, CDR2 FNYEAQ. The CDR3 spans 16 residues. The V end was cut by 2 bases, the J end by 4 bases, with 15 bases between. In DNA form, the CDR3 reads TGTGCCAGCAGCTTATTTGTTTCCGACGCTTACAATGAGCAGTTCTTC. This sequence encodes CASSLFVSDAYNEQFF.

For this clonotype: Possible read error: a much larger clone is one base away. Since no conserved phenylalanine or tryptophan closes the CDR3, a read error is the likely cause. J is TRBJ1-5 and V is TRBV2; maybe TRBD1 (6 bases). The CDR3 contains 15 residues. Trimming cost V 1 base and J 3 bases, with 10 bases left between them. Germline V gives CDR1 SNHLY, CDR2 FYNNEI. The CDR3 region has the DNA TGTGCCAGCAGTGAAGGAGGACAGAACAATCAGCCCCAGCATCTT. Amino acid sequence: CASSEGGQNNQPQHL.

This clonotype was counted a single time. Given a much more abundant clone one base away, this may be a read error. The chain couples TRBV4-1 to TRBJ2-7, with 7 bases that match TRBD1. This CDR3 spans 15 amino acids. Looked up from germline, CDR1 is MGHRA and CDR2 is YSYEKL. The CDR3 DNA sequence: TGCGCCAGCAGCCAAGAAGAGGGGGCCGAAGACGAGCAGCACTTC. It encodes CASSQEEGAEDEQHF.

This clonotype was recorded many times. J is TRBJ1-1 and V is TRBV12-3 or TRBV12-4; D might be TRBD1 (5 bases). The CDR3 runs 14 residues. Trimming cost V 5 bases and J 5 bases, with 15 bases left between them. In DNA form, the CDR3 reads TGTGCCAGCAGTCCTGGGGCGGCAGTAACTGAAGCTTTCTTT. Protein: CASSPGAAVTEAFF.

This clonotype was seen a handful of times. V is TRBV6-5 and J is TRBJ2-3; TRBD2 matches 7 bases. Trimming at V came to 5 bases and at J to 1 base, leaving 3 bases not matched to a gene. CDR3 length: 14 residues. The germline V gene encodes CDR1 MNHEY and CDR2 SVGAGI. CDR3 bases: TGTGCCAGCAGTAGCGGGATTGGCACAGATACGCAGTATTTT. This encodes CASSSGIGTDTQYF.

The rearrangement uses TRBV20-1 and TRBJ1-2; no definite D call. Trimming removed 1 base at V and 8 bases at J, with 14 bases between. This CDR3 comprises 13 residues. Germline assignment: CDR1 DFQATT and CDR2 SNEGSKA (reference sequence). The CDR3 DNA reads TGCAGTGCTAGAGTGGCGAAAATCGTCGGCTACACCTTC. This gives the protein CSARVAKIVGYTF.

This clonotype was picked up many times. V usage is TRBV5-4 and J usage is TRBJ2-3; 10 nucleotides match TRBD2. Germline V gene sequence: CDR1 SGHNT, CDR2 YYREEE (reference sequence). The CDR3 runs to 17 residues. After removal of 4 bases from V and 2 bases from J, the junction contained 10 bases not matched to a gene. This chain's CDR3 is CASSGASGGHPTDTQYF. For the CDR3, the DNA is TGTGCCAGCAGCGGGGCTAGCGGGGGACACCCCACAGATACGCAGTATTTT.

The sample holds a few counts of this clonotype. The CDR3 sequence: CASFGLGLYNEQFF. CDR3 DNA: TGTGCCAGCTTCGGACTAGGTTTGTACAATGAGCAGTTCTTC. V gene TRBV6-2 or TRBV6-3 combines with J gene TRBJ2-1, with 7 bases matching TRBD2. Trimming at V came to 8 bases and at J to 4 bases, leaving 8 bases not matched to a gene. Germline CDR1 and CDR2: MNHEY and SVGEGT. This CDR3 contains 14 residues.

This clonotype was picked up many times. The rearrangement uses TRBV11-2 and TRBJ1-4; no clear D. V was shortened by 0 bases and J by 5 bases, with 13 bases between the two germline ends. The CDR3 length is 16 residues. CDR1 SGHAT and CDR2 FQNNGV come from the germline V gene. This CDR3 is CASSLDLGNSNEKLFF. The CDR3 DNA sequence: TGTGCCAGCAGCTTAGATCTGGGGAACTCGAATGAAAAACTGTTTTTT.

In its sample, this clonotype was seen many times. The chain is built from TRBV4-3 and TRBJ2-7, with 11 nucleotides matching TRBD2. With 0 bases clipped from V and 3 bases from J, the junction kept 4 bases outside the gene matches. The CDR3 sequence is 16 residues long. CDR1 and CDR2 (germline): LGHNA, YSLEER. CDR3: CASSQEGTSGYYEQYF. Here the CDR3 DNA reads TGCGCCAGCAGCCAAGAGGGGACTAGCGGATACTACGAGCAGTACTTC.

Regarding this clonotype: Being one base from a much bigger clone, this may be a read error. DNA of the CDR3: TGTGCCAGCAGTCCCAACTTAGGAAACGGACAGGGGGCGCCAGATACGCAGTGTTTT. It encodes CASSPNLGNGQGAPDTQCF. The rearrangement joins TRBV27 to TRBJ2-3, with 11 positions matching TRBD1. The length of the CDR3 is 19 residues. In germline, CDR1 is MNHEY, CDR2 SMNVEV (reference sequence).

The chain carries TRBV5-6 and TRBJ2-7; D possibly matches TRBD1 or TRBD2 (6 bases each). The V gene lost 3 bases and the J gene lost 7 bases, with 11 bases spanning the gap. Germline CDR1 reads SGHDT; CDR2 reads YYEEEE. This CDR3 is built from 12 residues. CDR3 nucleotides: TGTGCCAGCAGCTCGGGGGCGAGGGAGCAGTACTTC. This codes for CASSSGAREQYF.

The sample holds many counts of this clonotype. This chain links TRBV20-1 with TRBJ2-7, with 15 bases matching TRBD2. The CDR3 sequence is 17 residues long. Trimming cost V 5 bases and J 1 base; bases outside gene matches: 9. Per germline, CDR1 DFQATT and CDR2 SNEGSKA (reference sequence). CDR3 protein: CSASGTSGRIISYEQYF. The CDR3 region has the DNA TGCAGTGCTTCCGGGACTAGCGGGAGGATCATTTCCTACGAGCAGTACTTC.

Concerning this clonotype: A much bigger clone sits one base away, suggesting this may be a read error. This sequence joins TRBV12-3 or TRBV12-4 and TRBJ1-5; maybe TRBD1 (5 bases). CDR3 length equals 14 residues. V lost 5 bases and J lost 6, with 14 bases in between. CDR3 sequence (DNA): TGTGCCAGCAGTGTTGTGGGGCCCCGTCAGCCCCAGCATTTT. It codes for CASSVVGPRQPQHF.

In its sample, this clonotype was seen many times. The CDR3 sequence is CASSVNMNTEAFF. DNA for the CDR3: TGTGCCAGCAGCGTCAATATGAACACTGAAGCTTTCTTT. This sequence joins TRBV9 and TRBJ1-1; D unresolved. This CDR3 spans 13 amino acids. Germline V gives CDR1 SGDLS, CDR2 YYNGEE. The V gene lost 2 bases and the J gene lost 0 bases, with 5 bases spanning the gap.

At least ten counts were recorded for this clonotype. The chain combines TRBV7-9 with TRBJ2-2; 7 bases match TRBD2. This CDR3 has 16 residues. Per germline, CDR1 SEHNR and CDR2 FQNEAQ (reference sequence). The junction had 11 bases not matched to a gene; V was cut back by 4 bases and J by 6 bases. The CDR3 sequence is CASSSPARGNAGELFF. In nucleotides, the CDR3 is TGTGCCAGCAGCTCCCCTGCGCGGGGGAATGCCGGGGAGCTGTTTTTT.

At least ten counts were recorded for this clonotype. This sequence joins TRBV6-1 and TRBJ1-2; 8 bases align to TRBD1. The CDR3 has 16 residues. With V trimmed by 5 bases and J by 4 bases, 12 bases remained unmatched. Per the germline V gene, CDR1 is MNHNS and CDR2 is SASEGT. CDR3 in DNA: TGTGCCAGCAGTTCCCTGACGACAGGGGCAGGCTATGGCTACACCTTC. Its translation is CASSSLTTGAGYGYTF.